The T cell receptor beta chain described here comes from a study of Graves' ophthalmopathy and Graves' hyperthyroidism. The CDR3 spans 17 residues. The V gene end was trimmed by 6 bases and the J gene end by 4 bases; junction bases not matched to a gene: 13. In germline, CDR1 is SNHLY, CDR2 FYNNEI. Patients were excluded if they had other autoimmune diseases or uncontrolled infections, and likewise if pregnancy or lactation applied. Amplification from RNA transcripts yielded the TCR beta CDR3 regions. First-round RT-PCR employed HTBI primers, with a second-round multiplex PCR after it. MiXCR, run by TCRdb on the multiplex PCR reads, gives a single entry per CDR3 protein. Of about 14,000 distinct CDR3 sequences listed, 50% were seen once; the top ten hold around 50%. This clonotype was seen a few times.

The clonotype originates from a woman in her twenties or thirties with Graves' ophthalmopathy. The chain combines TRBV2 with TRBJ1-2, with 11 positions matching TRBD1. Material: peripheral blood. In nucleotides, the CDR3 is TGTGCCAGCAGGGACACAGGACAGGGGGCGCGAGGCTATGGCTACACCTTC. It codes for CASRDTGQGARGYGYTF.